Described below is a single T cell receptor (beta chain) sequence and its context. The CDR3 runs 15 residues. Germline assignment: CDR1 MDHEN and CDR2 SYDVKM. V lost 7 bases and J lost 10, with 25 bases in between. This sample stems from a study of cytomegalovirus exposure and HLA in healthy donors. The PCR used 60 Vbeta and 13 Jbeta primers. Some clones are missing from TCRdb's copy, which holds only in-frame ones; the method was immunoSEQ multiplex PCR. The table has tens of thousands of clones, approximately 71% seen once. Material for sequencing was PBMCs. The gene calls are TRBV28 and TRBJ1-1, with a possible D match to TRBD1 (6 bases). The receptor comes from a man in his 60s in good health and CMV-seropositive. CDR3 amino acids: CASTSTDSSGWGAFF. The CDR3 DNA follows: TGTGCCAGCACCTCTACGGACAGTTCGGGGTGGGGAGCTTTCTTT.